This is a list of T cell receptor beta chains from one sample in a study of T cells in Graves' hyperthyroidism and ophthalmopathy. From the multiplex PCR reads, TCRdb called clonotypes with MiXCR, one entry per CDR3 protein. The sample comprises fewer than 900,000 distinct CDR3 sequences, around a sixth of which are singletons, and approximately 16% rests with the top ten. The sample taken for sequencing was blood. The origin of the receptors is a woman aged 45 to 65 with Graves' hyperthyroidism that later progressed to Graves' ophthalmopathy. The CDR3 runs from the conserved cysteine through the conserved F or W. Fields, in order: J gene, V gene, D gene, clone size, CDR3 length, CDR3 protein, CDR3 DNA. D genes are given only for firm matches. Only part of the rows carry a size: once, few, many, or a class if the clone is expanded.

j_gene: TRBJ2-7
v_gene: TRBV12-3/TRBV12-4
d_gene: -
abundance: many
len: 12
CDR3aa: CAALAPNYEQYF
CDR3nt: TGTGCCGCTCTGGCCCCAAACTACGAGCAGTACTTC

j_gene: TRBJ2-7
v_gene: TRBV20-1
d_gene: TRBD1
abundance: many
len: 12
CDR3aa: CKPGQGPYEQYF
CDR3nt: TGCAAGCCGGGACAGGGGCCCTACGAGCAGTACTTC

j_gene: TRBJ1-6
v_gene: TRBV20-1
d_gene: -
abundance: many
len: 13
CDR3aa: CSVRGRKNSPLHF
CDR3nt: TGCAGTGTACGAGGACGGAAGAATTCACCCCTCCACTTT

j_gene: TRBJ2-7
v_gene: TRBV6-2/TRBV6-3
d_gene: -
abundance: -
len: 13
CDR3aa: CASAGTDASKQYF
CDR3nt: TGTGCCAGCGCTGGGACGGATGCCTCCAAGCAGTACTTC

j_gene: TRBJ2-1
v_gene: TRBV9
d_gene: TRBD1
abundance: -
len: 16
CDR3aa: CASSPRTGDPYNEQFF
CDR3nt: TGTGCCAGCAGCCCCCGGACAGGTGATCCCTACAATGAGCAGTTCTTC

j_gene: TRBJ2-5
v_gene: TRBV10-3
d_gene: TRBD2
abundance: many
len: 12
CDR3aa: CAISEGEGPQYF
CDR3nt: TGTGCCATCAGTGAGGGGGAGGGGCCCCAGTACTTC

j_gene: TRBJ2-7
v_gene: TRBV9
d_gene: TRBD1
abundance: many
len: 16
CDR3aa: CASSVSGTGGTYEQYF
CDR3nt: TGTGCCAGCAGCGTTTCCGGGACAGGGGGCACCTACGAGCAGTACTTC

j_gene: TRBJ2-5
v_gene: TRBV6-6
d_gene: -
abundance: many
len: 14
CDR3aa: CASSYSEGFGTQYF
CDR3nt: TGTGCCAGCAGTTACTCGGAGGGTTTTGGGACCCAGTACTTC

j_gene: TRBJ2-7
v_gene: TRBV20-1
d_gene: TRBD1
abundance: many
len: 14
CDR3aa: CSAQDRIPTYEQYF
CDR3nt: TGCAGTGCTCAGGACAGGATACCCACCTACGAGCAGTACTTC

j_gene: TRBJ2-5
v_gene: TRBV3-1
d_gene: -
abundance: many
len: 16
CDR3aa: CASSQALGVIGQTQYF
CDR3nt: TGTGCCAGCAGCCAAGCTCTGGGTGTGATCGGACAGACCCAGTACTTC

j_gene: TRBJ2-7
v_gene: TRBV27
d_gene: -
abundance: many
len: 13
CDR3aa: CASTLQGGLEQYF
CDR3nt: TGTGCCAGCACCCTACAGGGAGGTCTCGAGCAGTACTTC

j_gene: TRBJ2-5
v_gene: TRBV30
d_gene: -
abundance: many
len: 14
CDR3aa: CAWSVQAGSETQYF
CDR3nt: TGTGCCTGGAGTGTACAGGCAGGGAGCGAGACCCAGTACTTC

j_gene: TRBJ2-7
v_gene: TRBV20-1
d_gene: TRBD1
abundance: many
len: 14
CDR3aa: CSAIPGQGSYEQYF
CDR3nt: TGCAGTGCTATTCCGGGACAGGGGTCCTACGAGCAGTACTTC

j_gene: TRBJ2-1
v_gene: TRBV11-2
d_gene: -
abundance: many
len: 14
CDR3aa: CASSLVPGHWEQFF
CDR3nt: TGTGCCAGCAGCTTAGTTCCGGGGCATTGGGAGCAGTTCTTC

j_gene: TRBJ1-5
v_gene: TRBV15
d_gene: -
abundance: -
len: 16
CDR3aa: CATSRDRKNSNQPQHF
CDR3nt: TGTGCCACCAGCAGAGATAGGAAGAATAGCAATCAGCCCCAGCATTTT

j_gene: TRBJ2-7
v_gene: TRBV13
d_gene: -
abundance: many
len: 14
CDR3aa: CASSLGKGTYEQYF
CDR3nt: TGTGCCAGCAGCTTAGGGAAAGGGACCTACGAGCAGTACTTC

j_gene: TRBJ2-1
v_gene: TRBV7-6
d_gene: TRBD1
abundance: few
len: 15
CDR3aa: CASTRKGAPMDEQFF
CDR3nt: TGTGCCAGCACCAGGAAGGGGGCCCCTATGGATGAGCAGTTCTTC

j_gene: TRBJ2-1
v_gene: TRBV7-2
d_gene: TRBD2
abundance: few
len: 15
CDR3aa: CASSLELAGINEQFF
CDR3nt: TGTGCCAGCAGCTTAGAACTAGCGGGAATCAATGAGCAGTTCTTC

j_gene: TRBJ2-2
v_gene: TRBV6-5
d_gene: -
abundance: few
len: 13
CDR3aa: CASSYGSSGELFF
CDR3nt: TGTGCCAGCAGTTACGGTTCCAGCGGGGAGCTGTTTTTT

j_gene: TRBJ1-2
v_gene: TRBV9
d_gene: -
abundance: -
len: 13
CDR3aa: CASSVDDNYGYTF
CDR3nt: TGTGCCAGCAGCGTAGATGACAACTATGGCTACACCTTC

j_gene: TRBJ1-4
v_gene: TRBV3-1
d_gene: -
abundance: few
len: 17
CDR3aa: CASSPLGVRVTNEKLFF
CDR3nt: TGTGCCAGCAGCCCCCTGGGGGTACGCGTAACTAATGAAAAACTGTTTTTT

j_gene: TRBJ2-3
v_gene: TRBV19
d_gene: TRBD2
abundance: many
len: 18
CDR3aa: CASSGGLAGAPSTDTQYF
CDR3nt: TGTGCCAGTAGCGGAGGACTAGCGGGGGCCCCTAGCACAGATACGCAGTATTTT

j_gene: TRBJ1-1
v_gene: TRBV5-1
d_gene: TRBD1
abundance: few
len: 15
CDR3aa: CASSWTTPGGDEAFF
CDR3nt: TGCGCCAGCAGCTGGACGACTCCAGGGGGAGATGAAGCTTTCTTT

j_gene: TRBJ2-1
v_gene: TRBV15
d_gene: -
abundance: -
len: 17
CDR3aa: CATSRRQMSITVGEQFF
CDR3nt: TGTGCCACCAGCAGAAGACAGATGAGCATTACGGTCGGTGAGCAGTTCTTC

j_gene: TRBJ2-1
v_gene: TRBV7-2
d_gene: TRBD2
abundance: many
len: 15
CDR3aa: CASSLTSAGANEQFF
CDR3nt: TGTGCCAGCAGCCTGACTAGCGCGGGCGCCAATGAGCAGTTCTTC

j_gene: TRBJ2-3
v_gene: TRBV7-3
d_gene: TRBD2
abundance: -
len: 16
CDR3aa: CASSPMTSGNTDTQYF
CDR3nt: TGTGCCAGCAGCCCCATGACTAGCGGGAACACAGATACGCAGTATTTT

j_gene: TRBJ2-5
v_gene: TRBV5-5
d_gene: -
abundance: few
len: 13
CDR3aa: CASSLMGRETQYF
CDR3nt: TGTGCCAGCAGCTTGATGGGTAGGGAGACCCAGTACTTC

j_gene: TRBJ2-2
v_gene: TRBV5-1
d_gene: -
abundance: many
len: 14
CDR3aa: CASSLAGGFEELFF
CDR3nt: TGCGCCAGCAGCTTGGCCGGCGGGTTCGAGGAGCTGTTTTTT

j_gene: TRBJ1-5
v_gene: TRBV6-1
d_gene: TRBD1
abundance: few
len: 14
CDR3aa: CASSQQGPPAPQHF
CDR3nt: TGTGCCAGCAGTCAACAGGGGCCGCCTGCTCCCCAGCATTTT

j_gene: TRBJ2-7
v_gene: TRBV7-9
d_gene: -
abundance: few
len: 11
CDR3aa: CAGGTHYEQYF
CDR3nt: TGTGCCGGGGGGACTCACTACGAGCAGTACTTC

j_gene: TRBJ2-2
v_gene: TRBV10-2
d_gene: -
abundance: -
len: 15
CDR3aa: CASFGKGVGTGELFF
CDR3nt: TGCGCCAGCTTCGGAAAGGGGGTTGGCACCGGGGAGCTGTTTTTT

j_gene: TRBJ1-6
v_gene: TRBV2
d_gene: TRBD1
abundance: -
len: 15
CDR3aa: CASSGTGDYNSPLHF
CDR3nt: TGTGCCAGCAGTGGGACAGGGGATTATAATTCACCCCTCCACTTT

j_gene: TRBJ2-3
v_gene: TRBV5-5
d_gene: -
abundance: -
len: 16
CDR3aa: CASSLGIGNPTDTQYF
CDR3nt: TGTGCCAGCAGCTTGGGTATAGGGAATCCCACAGATACGCAGTATTTT

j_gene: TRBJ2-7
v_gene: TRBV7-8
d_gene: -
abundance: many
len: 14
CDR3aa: CASLSGDRSYEQYF
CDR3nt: TGTGCCAGCTTGTCGGGGGACCGCTCCTACGAGCAGTACTTC

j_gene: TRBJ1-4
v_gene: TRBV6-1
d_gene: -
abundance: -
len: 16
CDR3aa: CASSSGGRGTNEKLFF
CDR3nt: TGTGCCAGCAGCTCGGGGGGCAGGGGAACTAATGAAAAACTGTTTTTT

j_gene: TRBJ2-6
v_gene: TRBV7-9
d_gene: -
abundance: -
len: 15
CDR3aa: CASSPFGTGANVLTF
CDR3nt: TGTGCCAGCAGCCCATTTGGGACTGGGGCCAACGTCCTGACTTTC

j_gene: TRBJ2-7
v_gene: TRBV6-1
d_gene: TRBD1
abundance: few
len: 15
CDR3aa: CASSVPGQGIYEQYF
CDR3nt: TGTGCCAGCAGTGTACCGGGACAGGGTATTTACGAGCAGTACTTC

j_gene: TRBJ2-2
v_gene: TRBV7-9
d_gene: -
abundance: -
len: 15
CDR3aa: CASGGEARVTGELFF
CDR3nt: TGTGCCAGCGGCGGGGAGGCGCGGGTCACCGGGGAGCTGTTTTTT

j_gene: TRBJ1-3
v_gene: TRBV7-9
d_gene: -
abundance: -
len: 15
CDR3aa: CASSLQGFSGNTIYF
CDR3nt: TGTGCCAGCAGCTTGCAGGGTTTCTCTGGAAACACCATATATTTT

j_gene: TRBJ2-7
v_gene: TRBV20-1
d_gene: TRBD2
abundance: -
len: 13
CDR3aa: CSAGGGPLELQYF
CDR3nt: TGCAGTGCCGGCGGGGGTCCGTTGGAATTGCAGTACTTC

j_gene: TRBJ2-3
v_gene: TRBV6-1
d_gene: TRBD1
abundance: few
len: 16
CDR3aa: CASSEVPTGPADTQYF
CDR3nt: TGTGCCAGCAGTGAAGTCCCGACAGGGCCGGCAGATACGCAGTATTTT